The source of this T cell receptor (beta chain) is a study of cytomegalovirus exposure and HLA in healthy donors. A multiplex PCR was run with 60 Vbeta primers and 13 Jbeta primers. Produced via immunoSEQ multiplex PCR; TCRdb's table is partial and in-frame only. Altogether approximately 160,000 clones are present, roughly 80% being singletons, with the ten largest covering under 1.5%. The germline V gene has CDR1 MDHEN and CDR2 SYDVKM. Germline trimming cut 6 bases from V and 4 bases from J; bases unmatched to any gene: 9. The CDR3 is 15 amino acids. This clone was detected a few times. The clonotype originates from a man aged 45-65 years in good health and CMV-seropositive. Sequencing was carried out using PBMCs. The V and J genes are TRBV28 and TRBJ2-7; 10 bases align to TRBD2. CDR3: CASSSSAGGLYEQYF. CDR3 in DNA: TGTGCCAGCAGCTCCTCAGCGGGAGGGCTATACGAGCAGTACTTC.